The rows below give T cell receptor beta chains drawn from one sample of a study of regulatory and conventional T cells in RAG deficiency. Produced via immunoSEQ multiplex PCR; TCRdb's table is partial and in-frame only. In the table there are roughly 34,000 clones, roughly three quarters of which are singletons. These data were also filed under a second study, of regulatory T cells.

The sequenced material came from CD4+ effector T cells sorted from blood. These receptors all come from a human donor in good health. Each CDR3 is given with its conserved first and last residue. The order of the fields is J gene, D gene, V gene, clone size, CDR3 protein, CDR3 DNA. The D gene is left open where the match is weak. Some rows have no size entry. The others give once, few or many, or a class for an expanded clone.

>TRBJ2-7|TRBD2|TRBV30|-
CAWSVSSGAYEQYF
TGTGCCTGGAGTGTGAGTAGCGGGGCCTACGAGCAGTACTTC
>TRBJ1-6|-|TRBV6-1|few
CASSERAGGYNSPLHF
TGTGCCAGCAGTGAAAGGGCAGGAGGATATAATTCACCCCTCCACTTT
>TRBJ2-3|TRBD1|TRBV19|once
CASSRKGQLSTDTQYF
TGTGCCAGTAGTCGTAAGGGACAGCTAAGCACAGATACGCAGTATTTT
>TRBJ2-3|TRBD2|TRBV14|-
CASSQDRLAGARVGTQYF
TGTGCCAGCAGCCAAGACCGGCTAGCGGGGGCCAGGGTAGGTACGCAGTATTTT
>TRBJ1-4|-|TRBV28|-
CASNPKAINEKLFF
TGTGCCAGCAACCCAAAAGCTATCAATGAAAAACTGTTTTTT
>TRBJ2-3|-|TRBV18|-
CASSPSQGDTQYF
TGTGCCAGCTCACCATCACAGGGAGATACGCAGTATTTT
>TRBJ1-6|-|TRBV6-1|-
CASSARTAPTVSPLHF
TGTGCCAGCAGTGCCCGGACAGCACCCACGGTGTCACCCCTCCACTTT
>TRBJ1-4|-|TRBV15|-
CATSRDRWSNEKLFF
TGTGCCACCAGCAGAGACCGGTGGTCTAATGAAAAACTGTTTTTT
>TRBJ1-6|-|TRBV6-4|-
CASSDFSRNSPLHF
TGTGCCAGCAGTGACTTCTCTAGGAATTCACCCCTCCACTTT
>TRBJ1-2|-|TRBV5-6|-
CASSSSGTVYGYTF
TGTGCCAGCAGCTCCTCCGGGACGGTATATGGCTACACCTTC
>TRBJ1-6|TRBD1|TRBV28|few
CASSLWSDRGNSPLHF
TGTGCCAGCAGTTTATGGTCGGACAGGGGAAACTCACCCCTCCACTTT
>TRBJ1-1|-|TRBV2|-
CASNDGGRNTEAFF
TGTGCCAGCAATGATGGCGGACGGAACACTGAAGCTTTCTTT
>TRBJ1-5|TRBD1|TRBV5-1|few
CASSWLGGSNQPQHF
TGCGCCAGCAGCTGGTTAGGGGGCTCCAATCAGCCCCAGCATTTT
>TRBJ2-3|-|TRBV14|-
CASSQPGLSTDTQYF
TGTGCCAGCAGCCAGCCGGGACTGAGCACAGATACGCAGTATTTT
>TRBJ1-1|-|TRBV6-1|-
CASSDRAKAFF
TGTGCCAGCAGTGACAGGGCAAAAGCTTTCTTT
>TRBJ2-1|-|TRBV29-1|-
CSVEDLRFSSYNEQFF
TGCAGCGTTGAAGATCTACGGTTTAGCTCCTACAATGAGCAGTTCTTC
>TRBJ1-2|-|TRBV28|-
CASSSRPDYGYTF
TGTGCCAGCAGTTCCCGACCTGACTATGGCTACACCTTC
>TRBJ1-2|TRBD1|TRBV10-3|-
CAIRVGQAPNYGYTF
TGTGCCATCAGGGTGGGACAGGCTCCCAACTATGGCTACACCTTC
>TRBJ2-5|-|TRBV27|once
CASNPWGAGETQYF
TGTGCCAGCAACCCGTGGGGGGCGGGGGAGACCCAGTACTTC
>TRBJ1-1|-|TRBV5-1|-
CASSTAGTSNTEAFF
TGCGCCAGCAGCACGGCCGGGACATCGAACACTGAAGCTTTCTTT